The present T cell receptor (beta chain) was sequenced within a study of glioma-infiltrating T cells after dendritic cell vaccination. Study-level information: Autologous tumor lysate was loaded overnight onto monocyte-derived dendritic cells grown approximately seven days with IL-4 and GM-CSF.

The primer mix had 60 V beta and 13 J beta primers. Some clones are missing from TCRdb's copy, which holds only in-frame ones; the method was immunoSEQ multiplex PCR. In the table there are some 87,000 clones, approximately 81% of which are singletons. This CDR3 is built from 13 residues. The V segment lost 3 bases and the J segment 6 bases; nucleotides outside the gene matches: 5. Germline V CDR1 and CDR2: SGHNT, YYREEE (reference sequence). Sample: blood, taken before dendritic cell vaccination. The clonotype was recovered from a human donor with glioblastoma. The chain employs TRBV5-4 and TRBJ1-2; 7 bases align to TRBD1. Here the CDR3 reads CASSSQGIHGYTF. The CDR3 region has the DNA TGTGCCAGCAGCTCACAGGGGATCCATGGCTACACCTTC. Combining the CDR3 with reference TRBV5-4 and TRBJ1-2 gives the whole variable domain ETGVTQSPTHLIKTRGQQVTLRCSSQSGHNTVSWYQQALGQGPQFIFQYYREEENGRGNFPPRFSGLQFPNYSSELNVNALELDDSALYLCASSSQGIHGYTFGSGTRLTVV.